This T cell receptor beta chain emerged from a study of blood T cells in healthy people across ages. This clonotype has only a few counts. A J-beta primer mix and a sample-barcoded 5' primer were used in a second PCR of roughly 7 to 12 cycles. TCRdb redid the calling of the 5' RACE reads with MiXCR, one entry per CDR3 protein. The table has 550,000 to 750,000 distinct CDR3 sequences, under 25% seen once; the top ten hold roughly 3.4%. Sequencing input: blood. This TCR was sampled from a man between 65 and 79 years old in good health.

This CDR3 reads CASSYGTDGYTF. Here the CDR3 DNA reads TGTGCCAGCAGTTACGGGACAGATGGCTACACCTTC. V is TRBV6-6 and J is TRBJ1-2; 7 bases line up with TRBD1. Germline CDR1 is MNHNY and CDR2 is SVGAGI (reference sequence). The junction had 0 bases not matched to a gene; V was cut back by 2 bases and J by 6 bases. The CDR3 has 12 residues.